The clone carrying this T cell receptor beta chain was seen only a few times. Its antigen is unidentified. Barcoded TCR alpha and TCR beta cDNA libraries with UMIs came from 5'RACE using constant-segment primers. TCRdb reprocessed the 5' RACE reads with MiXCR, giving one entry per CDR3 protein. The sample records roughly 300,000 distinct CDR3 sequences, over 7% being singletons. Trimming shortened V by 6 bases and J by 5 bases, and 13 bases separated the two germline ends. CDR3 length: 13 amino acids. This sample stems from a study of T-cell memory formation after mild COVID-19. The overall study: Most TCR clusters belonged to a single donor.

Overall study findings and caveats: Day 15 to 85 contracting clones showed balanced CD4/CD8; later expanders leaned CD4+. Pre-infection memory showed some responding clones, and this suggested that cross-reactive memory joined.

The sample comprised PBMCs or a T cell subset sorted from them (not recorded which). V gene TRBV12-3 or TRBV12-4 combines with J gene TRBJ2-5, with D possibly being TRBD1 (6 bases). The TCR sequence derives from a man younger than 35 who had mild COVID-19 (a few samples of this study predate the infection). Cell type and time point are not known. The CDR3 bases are TGTGCCAGCAGGATACAGGGCCGCGAGACCCAGTACTTC. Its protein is CASRIQGRETQYF.